This TCR beta chain came from a study of blood T cell repertoires in COVID-19 (dated by TCRdb to 2018 to 2021). For the study in its entirety: Collaborator samples came from the United States, Italy and Spain and covered acute and convalescent phases of COVID-19. The prospective study material was composed of cDNA or gDNA derived from T cells, B-cell-depleted T cells, or PBMCs. Deeply sampled blood TCRbeta repertoires from subjects exposed to, actively infected with, or recovered from COVID-19 were included in the dataset. The repertoires were released in a freely available public database intended as a resource for research on the immune response to SARS-CoV-2. The samples were drawn from the first 160 participants of the ongoing ImmuneRACE study and from roughly 1,300 subjects provided by 6 global collaborators. A de-identified subject ID, COVID-19 status, age in years and sex were almost always included in the sample metadata. Where HLA class I and class II types were available, the types were taken from metadata supplied by the sample provider, not from assay-based typing. General conclusions and limits of the study: Clinical and demographic metadata were provided uncurated, with the amount varying by source and participant.

A word on this clone: Its antigen remains unidentified. No clone much larger than this one lies a single base away; base qualities are absent.

The collaborating institutions used their own protocols to collect whole blood in K2EDTA tubes. For TCRbeta analysis, collaborator samples were shipped as frozen whole blood, as isolated PBMCs, or as DNA extracted from either sample type. V trim: 4 bases; J trim: 7 bases; unmatched bases: 5. There are 13 amino acids in the CDR3, from cysteine to phenylalanine inclusive. Only the CDR3 DNA stays, 39 bases, in frame from base 1. The germline V gene gives CDR1 as MNHEY and CDR2 as SVGEGT. TCRbeta CDR3 regions were amplified from genomic DNA using the immunoSEQ Assay, a bias-controlled multiplex PCR. The authors' pipeline ran thus. Nucleated cell counts per sample were estimated from amplification of reference gene primers within the assay. To quantify the absolute abundance of each unique TCRbeta CDR3 rearrangement, sequence reads were collapsed and filtered. For each sample, productive Simpson clonality was calculated as the square root of Simpson's diversity index over productive rearrangements. As stored in TCRdb, this immuneACCESS dataset retains in-frame rearrangements with V and J assigned. A fraction of the clones does not appear; measured against another copy, unresolved V genes explain less than half of the discrepancy, and the remainder lacks a known reason. D and trimming come from the DNA, and the V and J calls and clone size come from that table. The sample table holds 130,000 to 150,000 clones, of which 65% to 85% were seen once. Of the sample, about an eighth is held by the ten largest clones.

The chain couples TRBV6-2 or TRBV6-3 to TRBJ2-7; 9 middle bases align to TRBD1. The source is a man aged 55 to 70 with active or convalescent COVID-19. The sequenced sample was peripheral blood. The bases read TGTGCCAGCAGTTCCAGACAGGGGGAAGAGCAGTACTTC. This is translated as CASSSRQGEEQYF.